The source of this TCR beta chain is a study of OX40 agonist ivuxolimab in advanced cancers. Study background: Intravenous ivuxolimab at 0.01 to 10 mg/kg was given to patients every 2 weeks. People in dose escalation had one of these cancers: hepatocellular carcinoma, melanoma, renal cell or head and neck cancer. Partial responses were achieved by three patients, one with hepatocellular carcinoma and two with cutaneous melanoma.

Between the trimmed V and J ends, which lost 3 bases and 0 bases, there was a span of 11 bases. The CDR3 is 15 amino acids. Germline loops: CDR1 ENHRY, CDR2 SYGVKD. Sequencing used immunoSEQ multiplex PCR; TCRdb keeps in-frame clones, though not all of them. The table lists approximately 44,000 clones, about 90% of them singletons, with roughly 15% in the top ten. The input for sequencing was CD4+ or CD8+ T cells sorted from blood, taken in a trial of the OX40 agonist ivuxolimab. The rearrangement links TRBV10-3 to TRBJ1-1, with a tentative D call TRBD1 (5 bases). The sequence was collected from an adult with an advanced solid tumor such as melanoma, head and neck, liver or kidney cancer. The DNA of the CDR3 is TGTGCCATCAGTGATCTGGGGGAGGTGAACACTGAAGCTTTCTTT. This sequence encodes CAISDLGEVNTEAFF.